This T cell receptor (beta chain) appears in the sequencing data of a study of PD-1 blockade in mismatch repair-deficient tumors (dated by TCRdb to between 2016 and 2019). Describing the broader study: Between late 2013 and September 2016, the trial enrolled over 80 consecutive patients with about twelve mismatch repair-deficient cancer types, every one of whom had been previously treated and was progressing. Tumor-associated T cell clones were tracked in the peripheral blood of patients responding to PD-1 blockade by deep sequencing of TCR CDR3 regions. Results and caveats for the whole study, not just this receptor: Tumor-resident clones, often undetectable in blood before treatment, expanded rapidly after pembrolizumab and then contracted, generally before radiologic responses.

This clone came up once. Its target antigen remains unknown. Base quality data are lacking; no much larger clone is found one base away. The library was produced with the immunoSEQ multiplex PCR assay. TCRdb took this table from immuneACCESS and kept in-frame rearrangements with V and J called. Such tables lack part of the clones; where checked against another copy, unresolved V genes explain under half of the gap, and the rest is unexplained. The sample table shows 55,000 to 85,000 clones, and 70% to 85% are seen once. The ten largest clones represent 4.5% to 6.5% of the sample. The CDR3 sequence holds 15 residues, the cysteine and phenylalanine included. Just CDR3 DNA is preserved here, 45 bases in frame from base 1. Sequences LGHNA (CDR1) and YSLEER (CDR2) are obtained from the germline V gene. V is cut back by 0 bases and J by 5 bases, with 5 bases in the junction unmatched. For each enrolled patient, mismatch repair deficiency was established using either polymerase chain reaction or immunohistochemistry. TCR sequencing was carried out for a few patients who responded to pembrolizumab therapy. The phase II trial prospectively tested pembrolizumab PD-1 blockade in advanced mismatch repair-deficient cancers regardless of tissue of origin. Serial peripheral blood T cell samples were collected before and at multiple times after starting PD-1 blockade. The timing of each blood sample was reported as weeks after the first dose of pembrolizumab.

The sequencing here drew on peripheral blood, taken 2 weeks after starting pembrolizumab. The sequence was obtained from an adult with mismatch repair-deficient cancer. The chain is encoded by TRBV4-3 joined to TRBJ2-7, with 9 middle bases fitting TRBD2. CDR3 region: CASSQDRREGNEQYF. The DNA sequence follows: TGCGCCAGCAGCCAAGATCGGCGGGAGGGTAACGAGCAGTACTTC.